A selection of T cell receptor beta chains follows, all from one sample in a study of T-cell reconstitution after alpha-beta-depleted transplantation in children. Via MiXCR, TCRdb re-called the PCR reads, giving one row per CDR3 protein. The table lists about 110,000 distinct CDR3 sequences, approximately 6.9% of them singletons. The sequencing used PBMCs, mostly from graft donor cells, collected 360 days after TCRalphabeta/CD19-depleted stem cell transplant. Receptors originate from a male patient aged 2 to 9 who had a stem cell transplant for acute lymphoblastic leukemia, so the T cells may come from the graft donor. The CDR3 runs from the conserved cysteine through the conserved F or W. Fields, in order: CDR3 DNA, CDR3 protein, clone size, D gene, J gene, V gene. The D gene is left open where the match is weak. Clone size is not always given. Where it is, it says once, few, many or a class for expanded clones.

cdr3_nt: TGTGCCAGCAGCCGACAGGGTTTGGGCAATCAGCCCCAGCATTTT; cdr3_aa: CASSRQGLGNQPQHF; clone_size: many; d_call: TRBD1; j_call: TRBJ1-5; v_call: TRBV12-3/TRBV12-4
cdr3_nt: TGTGCCAGCAGCGGAACAGGGGTGGGGGCTGAAGCTTTCTTT; cdr3_aa: CASSGTGVGAEAFF; clone_size: many; d_call: TRBD1; j_call: TRBJ1-1; v_call: TRBV12-3/TRBV12-4
cdr3_nt: TGTGCCAGCAGCCTTGGAGGGGGCCCAGGGTATGGCTACACCTTC; cdr3_aa: CASSLGGGPGYGYTF; clone_size: .; d_call: TRBD1; j_call: TRBJ1-2; v_call: TRBV5-6
cdr3_nt: TGCGCCAGCACCTACCGACAGGGCGCTACCACAGATACGCAGTATTTT; cdr3_aa: CASTYRQGATTDTQYF; clone_size: few; d_call: TRBD1; j_call: TRBJ2-3; v_call: TRBV5-1
cdr3_nt: TGTGCCAGCAGCCCCGGAAGGGTTTTTGCTGAAGCTTTCTTT; cdr3_aa: CASSPGRVFAEAFF; clone_size: .; d_call: .; j_call: TRBJ1-1; v_call: TRBV27
cdr3_nt: TGTGCCAGCAGCTCCCGACCGACAGGGTTGAAAGAGACCCAGTACTTC; cdr3_aa: CASSSRPTGLKETQYF; clone_size: many; d_call: TRBD1; j_call: TRBJ2-5; v_call: TRBV7-9
cdr3_nt: TGTGCCACCTGGACAGGGGGCGAGCAGTACTTC; cdr3_aa: CATWTGGEQYF; clone_size: many; d_call: TRBD1; j_call: TRBJ2-7; v_call: TRBV25-1
cdr3_nt: TGCGCCAGCAGCTTGGCTTACTTTATCGGGACAGCGAACACTGAAGCTTTCTTT; cdr3_aa: CASSLAYFIGTANTEAFF; clone_size: many; d_call: TRBD1; j_call: TRBJ1-1; v_call: TRBV5-1
cdr3_nt: TGCGCCAGCAGCGTCGCGGGAGGGCCCCCTAGCTCCTACGAGCAGTACTTC; cdr3_aa: CASSVAGGPPSSYEQYF; clone_size: .; d_call: TRBD2; j_call: TRBJ2-7; v_call: TRBV4-1
cdr3_nt: TGCAGTGCTAGAGATCCAGCGGGACGCACAGATACGCAGTATTTT; cdr3_aa: CSARDPAGRTDTQYF; clone_size: many; d_call: TRBD2; j_call: TRBJ2-3; v_call: TRBV20-1
cdr3_nt: TGTGCCAGCAGCTTCACGGGGGAGCAGTACTTC; cdr3_aa: CASSFTGEQYF; clone_size: many; d_call: .; j_call: TRBJ2-7; v_call: TRBV28
cdr3_nt: TGCAGTGCTAGAGATATGTTGCAGGGGGGCCCTTTTGTATACTTC; cdr3_aa: CSARDMLQGGPFVYF; clone_size: .; d_call: .; j_call: TRBJ2-7; v_call: TRBV20-1
cdr3_nt: TGCGCCAGCAGCCAAGATCGGGGCAGGGCCCTCACAGATACGCAGTATTTT; cdr3_aa: CASSQDRGRALTDTQYF; clone_size: many; d_call: .; j_call: TRBJ2-3; v_call: TRBV4-3
cdr3_nt: TGTGCCACCCGGTGGGGGGCAGCCACTGAAGCTTTCTTT; cdr3_aa: CATRWGAATEAFF; clone_size: .; d_call: .; j_call: TRBJ1-1; v_call: TRBV27
cdr3_nt: TGTGCCAGCAGCTCGGGTGGGAGTACGCAGTATTTT; cdr3_aa: CASSSGGSTQYF; clone_size: few; d_call: .; j_call: TRBJ2-3; v_call: TRBV7-9
cdr3_nt: TGTGCCAGCAGTCACAGGATCGACCAAGAGACCCAGTACTTC; cdr3_aa: CASSHRIDQETQYF; clone_size: many; d_call: .; j_call: TRBJ2-5; v_call: TRBV27
cdr3_nt: TGTGCCAGCAGCTTAAATTGGGAGCAGTACTTC; cdr3_aa: CASSLNWEQYF; clone_size: few; d_call: .; j_call: TRBJ2-7; v_call: TRBV7-9